These 11 T cell receptor beta chains originate from one sample sequenced in a study of shared clonotypes between healthy human individuals. Only in-frame clones appear in the TCRdb table, and some are missing; sequencing was by immunoSEQ multiplex PCR. The data contain 2 million to 2.5 million clones, about 92% of them singletons. The sample comprised naive CD4+ T cells from PBMCs. Subset reported: CD45RA+ positively selected. These TCRs come from a man aged 18 to 30 in good health. Some clones in this sample may be carry-over from other donors' samples.

This clone was seen a few times. The V and J genes are TRBV19 and TRBJ1-1, with D possibly TRBD1 on 5 matching bases. V lost 7 bases and J 0 bases, leaving 15 bases between the germline ends. This CDR3 contains 15 residues. Looked up from germline, CDR1 is LNHDA and CDR2 is SQIVND (reference sequence). The CDR3 reads CASTNSGRLNTEAFF. The CDR3, as DNA: TGTGCCAGTACAAATTCGGGACGCCTGAACACTGAAGCTTTCTTT.

The rearrangement joins TRBV7-2 to TRBJ2-3, with TRBD2 matching 14 bases. There are 16 residues in the CDR3. The V segment lost 5 bases and the J segment 4 bases; nucleotides outside the gene matches: 5. The germline gives CDR1 SGHTA, CDR2 FQGNSA. CDR3 in amino acids: CASSARLAGGADTQYF. CDR3 nucleotide sequence: TGTGCCAGCAGCGCCCGACTAGCGGGAGGGGCAGATACGCAGTATTTT.

V usage is TRBV5-8 and J usage is TRBJ1-2; D gene uncertain. CDR1 and CDR2 (germline): SGHTS, YDEGEE. The CDR3 is 13 residues long. V lost 2 bases and J lost 2, with 7 bases in between. The CDR3, as DNA: TGTGCCAGCAGCTTCCAGAACAACTATGGCTACACCTTC. Protein product: CASSFQNNYGYTF.

This chain joins TRBV7-2 and TRBJ2-7; D gene uncertain. The CDR3 loop spans 14 amino acids. Per the germline V gene, CDR1 is SGHTA and CDR2 is FQGNSA. V gave up 3 bases and J gave up 1 base, with 10 bases separating them. CDR3 bases: TGTGCCAGCAGCTTTAGGTCGGAATCCTACGAGCAGTACTTC. This translates into CASSFRSESYEQYF. Full variable domain (remainder filled in from reference TRBV7-2 and TRBJ2-7): GAGVSQSPSNKVTEKGKDVELRCDPISGHTALYWYRQSLGQGLEFLIYFQGNSAPDKSGLPSDRFSAERTGGSVSTLTIQRTQQEDSAVYLCASSFRSESYEQYFGPGTRLTVT.

The chain is built from TRBV9 and TRBJ2-5; D is undetermined. Trimming took 3 bases from V and 5 from J, leaving 8 bases between them. Looked up from germline, CDR1 is SGDLS and CDR2 is YYNGEE. The length of the CDR3 is 12 residues. The chain's CDR3 is CASSEAGETQYF. CDR3 coding DNA: TGTGCCAGCAGCGAGGCTGGGGAGACCCAGTACTTC. Full variable domain (missing parts from reference TRBV9 and TRBJ2-5): DSGVTQTPKHLITATGQRVTLRCSPRSGDLSVYWYQQSLDQGLQFLIQYYNGEERAKGNILERFSAQQFPDLHSELNLSSLELGDSALYFCASSEAGETQYFGPGTRLLVL.

The V gene is TRBV11-3, the J gene TRBJ2-5; possible D gene TRBD1, 6 bases. Germline V gene data show CDR1 as SGHNT and CDR2 as YENEEA. This CDR3 comprises 13 residues. Trimming left V 4 bases short and J 7 bases short, with 13 bases between. As DNA, the CDR3 is TGTGCCAGCAGCTCCGGACAGCCAGGGACCCAGTACTTC. Protein sequence: CASSSGQPGTQYF. The variable domain in full, with the rest retrieved from reference TRBV11-3 and TRBJ2-5, is EAGVVQSPRYKIIEKKQPVAFWCNPISGHNTLYWYLQNLGQGPELLIRYENEEAVDDSQLPKDRFSAERLKGVDSTLKIQPAELGDSAVYLCASSSGQPGTQYFGPGTRLLVL.

The chain's CDR3 is CASSFGGPSNTEAFF. Here the CDR3 DNA reads TGCGCCAGCAGCTTCGGAGGGCCTTCGAACACTGAAGCTTTCTTT. This chain connects TRBV5-1 to TRBJ1-1; D is undetermined. CDR1 is SGHRS and CDR2 is YFSETQ in the germline V gene. The V end lost 2 bases, the J end lost 1 base, and 12 bases lay between the germline ends. The CDR3 covers 15 residues.

V and J are TRBV28 and TRBJ2-3; D remains unclear. Germline V gene lookup returns CDR1 MDHEN and CDR2 SYDVKM. The CDR3 has 14 amino acids. Between the trimmed V and J ends, which lost 2 bases and 2 bases, there was a span of 8 bases. CDR3 loop: CASSLAAHTDTQYF. DNA of the CDR3: TGTGCCAGCAGTTTAGCGGCCCACACAGATACGCAGTATTTT.

The V call is TRBV4-1, the J call TRBJ2-4, with 8 bases fitting TRBD2. The V gene's germline CDR1 is MGHRA and CDR2 YSYEKL. This CDR3 comprises 16 residues. J gave up 6 bases and V 3 bases, and 10 bases lay outside the gene matches. The CDR3 nucleotides read TGCGCCAGCAGCCACCTACTAGCGGCCGGGGGAAACATTCAGTACTTC. Amino acids: CASSHLLAAGGNIQYF.

This chain uses TRBV28 with TRBJ2-5; possibly TRBD2 for D (7 bases). Per germline, CDR1 MDHEN and CDR2 SYDVKM. CDR3 length equals 14 residues. Trimming pared 5 bases from V and 5 bases from J, leaving 15 bases between. Written as DNA, the CDR3 is TGTGCCAGCAGTAATCAGGGAGGGGGGGAGACCCAGTACTTC. Its protein product is CASSNQGGGETQYF.

The chain joins TRBV29-1 to TRBJ1-5; D unclear. V lost 6 bases and J lost 0, with 9 bases in between. The germline CDR1 and CDR2 sequences are SQVTM and ANQGSEA. There are 13 residues in the CDR3. Written as DNA, the CDR3 is TGCAGCGTGAGTCCGGCTAGCAATCAGCCCCAGCATTTT. As protein: CSVSPASNQPQHF.